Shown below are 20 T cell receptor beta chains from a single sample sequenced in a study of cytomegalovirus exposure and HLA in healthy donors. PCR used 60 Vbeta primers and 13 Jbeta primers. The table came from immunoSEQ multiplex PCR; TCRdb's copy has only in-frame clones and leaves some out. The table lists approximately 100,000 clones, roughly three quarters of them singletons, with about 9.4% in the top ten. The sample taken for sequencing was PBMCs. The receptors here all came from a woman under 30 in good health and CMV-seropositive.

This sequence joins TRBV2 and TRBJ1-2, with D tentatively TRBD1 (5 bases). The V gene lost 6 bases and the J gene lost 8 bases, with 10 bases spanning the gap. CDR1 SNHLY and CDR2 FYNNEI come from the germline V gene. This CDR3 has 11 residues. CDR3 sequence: CASSPGGGYTF. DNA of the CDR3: TGTGCCAGCAGCCCCGGGGGGGGCTACACCTTC.

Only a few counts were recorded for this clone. The CDR3 loop is CASSLASGRTSSYEQYF. In nucleotides, the CDR3 is TGTGCCAGCAGTCTCGCTAGCGGGAGGACTAGCTCCTACGAGCAGTACTTC. The gene calls are TRBV7-6 and TRBJ2-7, with 11 bases identical to TRBD2. The CDR3 is 17 residues long. J was trimmed by 0 bases and V by 6 bases; bases with no gene match: 10. Germline CDR1 SGHVS, CDR2 FNYEAQ.

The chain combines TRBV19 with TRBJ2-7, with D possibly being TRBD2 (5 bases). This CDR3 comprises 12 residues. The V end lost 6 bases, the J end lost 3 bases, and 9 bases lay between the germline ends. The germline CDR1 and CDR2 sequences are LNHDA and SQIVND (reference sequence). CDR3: CASSPRGYEQYF. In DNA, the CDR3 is TGTGCCAGTAGCCCTCGGGGCTACGAGCAGTACTTC.

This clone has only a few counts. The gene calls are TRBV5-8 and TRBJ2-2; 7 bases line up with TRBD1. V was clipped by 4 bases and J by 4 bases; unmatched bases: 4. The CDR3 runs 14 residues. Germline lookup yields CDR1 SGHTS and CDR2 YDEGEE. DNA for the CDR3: TGTGCCAGCAGCGACACAGGGGTCACCGGGGAGCTGTTTTTT. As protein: CASSDTGVTGELFF.

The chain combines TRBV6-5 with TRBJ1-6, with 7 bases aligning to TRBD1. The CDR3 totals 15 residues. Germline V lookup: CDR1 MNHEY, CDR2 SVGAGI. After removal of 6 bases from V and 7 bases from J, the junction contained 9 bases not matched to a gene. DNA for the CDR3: TGTGCCAGCAGCCTGGGACAGACTAAAAATTCACCCCTCCACTTT. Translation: CASSLGQTKNSPLHF.

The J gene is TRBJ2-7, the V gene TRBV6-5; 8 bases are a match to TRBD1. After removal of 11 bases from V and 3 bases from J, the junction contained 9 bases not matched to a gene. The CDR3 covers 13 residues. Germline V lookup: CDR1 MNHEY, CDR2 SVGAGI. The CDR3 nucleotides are TGTGCCTGCGGACAGGGAGAGGGCTACGAGCAGTACTTC. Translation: CACGQGEGYEQYF.

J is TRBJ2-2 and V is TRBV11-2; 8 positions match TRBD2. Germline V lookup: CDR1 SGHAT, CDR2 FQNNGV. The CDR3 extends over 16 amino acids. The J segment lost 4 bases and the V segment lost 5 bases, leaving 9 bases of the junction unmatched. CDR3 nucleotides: TGTGCCAGCAGCCCGGTAGTAGCGGGACGCACCGGGGAGCTGTTTTTT. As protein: CASSPVVAGRTGELFF.

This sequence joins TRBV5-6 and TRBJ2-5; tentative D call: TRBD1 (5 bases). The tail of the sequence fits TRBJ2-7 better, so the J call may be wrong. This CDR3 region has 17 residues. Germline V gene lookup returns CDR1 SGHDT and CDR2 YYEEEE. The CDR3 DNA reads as TGTGCCAGCAGCCCCTCCCCTGGATGGGGCCGATTAAGCGAGCAGTACTTC. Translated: CASSPSPGWGRLSEQYF.

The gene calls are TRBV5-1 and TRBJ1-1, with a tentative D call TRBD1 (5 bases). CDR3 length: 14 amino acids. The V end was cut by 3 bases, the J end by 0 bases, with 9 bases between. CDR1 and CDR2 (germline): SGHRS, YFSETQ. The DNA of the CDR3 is TGCGCCAGCAGCTCAGACAGCATGAACACTGAAGCTTTCTTT. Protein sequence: CASSSDSMNTEAFF.

The CDR3 reads CASSDYSSGGDNEQFF. CDR3 DNA: TGTGCCAGCAGCGATTACTCGAGCGGGGGCGACAATGAGCAGTTCTTC. J is TRBJ2-1 and V is TRBV28, with 8 bases fitting TRBD2. CDR1 and CDR2 (germline): MDHEN, SYDVKM. J lost 5 bases, V lost 6 bases, and 12 bases had no gene match. The CDR3 covers 16 residues.

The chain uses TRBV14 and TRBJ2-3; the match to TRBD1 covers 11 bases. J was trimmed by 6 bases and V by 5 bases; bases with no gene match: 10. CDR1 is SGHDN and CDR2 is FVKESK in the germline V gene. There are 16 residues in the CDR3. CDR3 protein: CASSSRRGQGGDTQYF. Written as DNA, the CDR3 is TGTGCCAGCAGCAGTCGAAGGGGACAGGGGGGTGATACGCAGTATTTT.

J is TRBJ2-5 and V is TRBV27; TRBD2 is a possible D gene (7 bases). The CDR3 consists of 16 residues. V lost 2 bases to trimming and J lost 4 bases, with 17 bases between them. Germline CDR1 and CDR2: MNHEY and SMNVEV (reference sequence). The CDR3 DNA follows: TGTGCCAGCAGTTTAATTGATGCGGGGGCGGGAGAGACCCAGTACTTC. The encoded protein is CASSLIDAGAGETQYF.

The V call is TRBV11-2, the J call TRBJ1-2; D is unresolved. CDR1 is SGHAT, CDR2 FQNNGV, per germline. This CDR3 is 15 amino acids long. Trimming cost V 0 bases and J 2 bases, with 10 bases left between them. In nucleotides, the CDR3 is TGTGCCAGCAGCTTAGATTCAGCGGGGAACTATGGCTACACCTTC. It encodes CASSLDSAGNYGYTF.

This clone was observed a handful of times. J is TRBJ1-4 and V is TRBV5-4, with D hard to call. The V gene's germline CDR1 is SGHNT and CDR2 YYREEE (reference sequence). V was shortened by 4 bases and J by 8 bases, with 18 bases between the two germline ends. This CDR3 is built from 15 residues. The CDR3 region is CASSRAGPGEEKLFF. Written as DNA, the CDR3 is TGTGCCAGCAGCAGGGCGGGCCCCGGGGAGGAAAAACTGTTTTTT.

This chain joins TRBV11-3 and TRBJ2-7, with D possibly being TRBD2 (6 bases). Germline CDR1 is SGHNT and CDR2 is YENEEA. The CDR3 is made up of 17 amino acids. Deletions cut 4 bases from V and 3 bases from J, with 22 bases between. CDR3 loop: CASSSPLRGGSSYEQYF. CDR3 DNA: TGTGCCAGCAGCTCCCCCTTGAGGGGAGGTAGTAGCTACGAGCAGTACTTC.

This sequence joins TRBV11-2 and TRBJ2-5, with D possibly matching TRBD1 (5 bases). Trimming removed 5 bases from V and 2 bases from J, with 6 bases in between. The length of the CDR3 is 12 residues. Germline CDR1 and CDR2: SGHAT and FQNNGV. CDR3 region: CASSGAQETQYF. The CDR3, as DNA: TGTGCCAGCAGCGGGGCGCAAGAGACCCAGTACTTC.

DNA of the CDR3: TGTGCCAGCAGCCCCGTCGCCTACGAGCAGTACTTC. It yields the protein CASSPVAYEQYF. The chain links TRBV7-2 to TRBJ2-7, with D hard to call. Germline CDR1 reads SGHTA; CDR2 reads FQGNSA. Trimming took off 5 bases at V and 2 bases at J, with 7 bases between the two ends. The CDR3 is 12 amino acids.

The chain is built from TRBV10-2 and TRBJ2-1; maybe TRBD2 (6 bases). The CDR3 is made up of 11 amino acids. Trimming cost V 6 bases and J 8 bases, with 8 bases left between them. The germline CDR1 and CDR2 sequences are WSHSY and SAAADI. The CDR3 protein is CASSGSDEQFF. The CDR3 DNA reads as TGCGCCAGCAGCGGGAGCGATGAGCAGTTCTTC.

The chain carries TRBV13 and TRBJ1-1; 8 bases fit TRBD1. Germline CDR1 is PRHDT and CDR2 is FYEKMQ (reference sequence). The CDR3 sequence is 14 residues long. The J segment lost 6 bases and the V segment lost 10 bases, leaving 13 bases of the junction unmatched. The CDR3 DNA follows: TGTGCCACACAAGGCGACAGGGGTATGGCTGAAGCTTTCTTT. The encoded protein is CATQGDRGMAEAFF. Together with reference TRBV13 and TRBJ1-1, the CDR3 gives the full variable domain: AAGVIQSPRHLIKEKRETATLKCYPIPRHDTVYWYQQGPGQDPQFLISFYEKMQSDKGSIPDRFSAQQFSDYHSELNMSSLELGDSALYFCATQGDRGMAEAFFGQGTRLTVV.

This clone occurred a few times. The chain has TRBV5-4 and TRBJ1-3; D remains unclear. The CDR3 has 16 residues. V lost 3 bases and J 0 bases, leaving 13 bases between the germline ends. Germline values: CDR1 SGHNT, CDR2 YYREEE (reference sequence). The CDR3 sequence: CASSSGFQSSGNTIYF. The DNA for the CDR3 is TGTGCCAGCAGCTCAGGATTTCAAAGCTCTGGAAACACCATATATTTT.